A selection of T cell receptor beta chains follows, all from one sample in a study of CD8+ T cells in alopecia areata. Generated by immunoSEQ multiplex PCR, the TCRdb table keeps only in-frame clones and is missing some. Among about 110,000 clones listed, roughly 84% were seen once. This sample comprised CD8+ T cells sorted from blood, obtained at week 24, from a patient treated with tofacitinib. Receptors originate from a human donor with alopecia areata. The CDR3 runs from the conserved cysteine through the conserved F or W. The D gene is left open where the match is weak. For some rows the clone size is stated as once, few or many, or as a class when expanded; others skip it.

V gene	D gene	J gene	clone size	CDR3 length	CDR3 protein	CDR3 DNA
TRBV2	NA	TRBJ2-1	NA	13	CASSEFVNNEQFF	TGTGCCAGCAGTGAATTCGTTAACAATGAGCAGTTCTTC
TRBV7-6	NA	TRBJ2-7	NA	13	CASSFSGSYEQYF	TGTGCCAGCAGCTTCAGTGGATCCTACGAGCAGTACTTC
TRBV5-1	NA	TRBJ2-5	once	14	CASSLGLEVETQYF	TGCGCCAGCAGCTTGGGACTAGAGGTGGAGACCCAGTACTTC
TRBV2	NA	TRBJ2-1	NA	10	CASSRGEQFF	TGTGCCAGCTCCCGTGGGGAGCAGTTCTTC
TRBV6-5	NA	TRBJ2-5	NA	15	CASSYKRAGEETQYF	TGTGCCAGCAGTTATAAAAGGGCAGGGGAAGAGACCCAGTACTTC
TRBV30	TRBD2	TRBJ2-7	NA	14	CAWSVAGGAYEQYF	TGTGCCTGGAGTGTGGCGGGGGGTGCCTACGAGCAGTACTTC
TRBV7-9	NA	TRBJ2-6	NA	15	CASSPPGDGANVLTF	TGTGCCAGCAGCCCCCCAGGGGACGGGGCCAACGTCCTGACTTTC
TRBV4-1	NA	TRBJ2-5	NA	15	CASSQAFDPGETQYF	TGCGCCAGCAGCCAAGCTTTTGACCCGGGAGAGACCCAGTACTTC
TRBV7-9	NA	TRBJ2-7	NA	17	CASSLSQGAPPGDEQYF	TGTGCCAGCAGCTTATCCCAGGGCGCTCCTCCAGGGGACGAGCAGTACTTC
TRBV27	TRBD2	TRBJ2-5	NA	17	CASSLSLAAMYQETQYF	TGTGCCAGCAGTTTATCACTAGCGGCCATGTACCAAGAGACCCAGTACTTC
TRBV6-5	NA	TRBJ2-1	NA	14	CASHGVTGFSEQFF	TGTGCCAGTCATGGGGTTACAGGGTTCAGTGAGCAGTTCTTC
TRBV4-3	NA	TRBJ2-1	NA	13	CASSQVTGSEQFF	TGCGCCAGCAGCCAAGTTACGGGGAGTGAGCAGTTCTTC
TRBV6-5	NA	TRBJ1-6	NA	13	CASTLGLNSPLHF	TGTGCCAGCACTCTGGGCCTTAATTCACCCCTCCACTTT
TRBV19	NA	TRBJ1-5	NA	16	CASSIEREDSNQPQHF	TGTGCCAGTAGTATAGAGAGGGAGGATAGCAATCAGCCCCAGCATTTT
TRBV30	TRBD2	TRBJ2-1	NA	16	CAWSSTPAGGGDEQFF	TGTGCCTGGAGTTCAACCCCTGCGGGGGGAGGTGATGAGCAGTTCTTC
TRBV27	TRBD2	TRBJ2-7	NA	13	CASSSGGGYEQYF	TGTGCCAGCAGTTCTGGGGGGGGGTACGAGCAGTACTTC
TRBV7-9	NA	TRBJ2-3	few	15	CASKRTAGGTDTQYF	TGTGCCAGCAAACGGACGGCAGGGGGGACAGATACGCAGTATTTT
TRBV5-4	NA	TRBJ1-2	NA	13	CASSWKGGLDYTF	TGTGCCAGCAGCTGGAAGGGGGGGCTCGACTACACCTTC
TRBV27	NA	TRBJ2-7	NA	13	CASALRATYEQYF	TGTGCCAGCGCCCTCCGTGCAACCTACGAGCAGTACTTC
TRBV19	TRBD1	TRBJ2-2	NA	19	CASSSAYPGQGGNTGELFF	TGTGCCAGTAGTTCAGCTTACCCCGGACAGGGTGGAAACACCGGGGAGCTGTTTTTT
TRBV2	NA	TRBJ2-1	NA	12	CASSEGVNEQFF	TGTGCCAGCAGTGAAGGCGTTAATGAGCAGTTCTTC
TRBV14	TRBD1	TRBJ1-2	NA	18	CASSPSPDRANLGYGYTF	TGTGCCAGCAGCCCGTCCCCGGACAGGGCCAACTTAGGCTATGGCTACACCTTC
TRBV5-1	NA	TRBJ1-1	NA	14	CASSLSGVNTEAFF	TGCGCCAGCAGCTTGAGTGGGGTGAACACTGAAGCTTTCTTT
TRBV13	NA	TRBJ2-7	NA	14	CASSSDSVTYEQYF	TGTGCCAGCAGCTCGGACAGTGTGACCTACGAGCAGTACTTC
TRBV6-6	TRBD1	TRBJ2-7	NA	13	CASIPGQGPEQYF	TGTGCCAGCATACCGGGACAGGGCCCCGAGCAGTACTTC
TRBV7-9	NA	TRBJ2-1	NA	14	CASSSTGFYNEQFF	TGTGCCAGCAGCTCTACAGGGTTCTACAATGAGCAGTTCTTC
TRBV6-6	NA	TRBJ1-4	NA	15	CASSYSGDIDEKLFF	TGTGCCAGCAGTTACTCGGGGGACATAGATGAAAAACTGTTTTTT
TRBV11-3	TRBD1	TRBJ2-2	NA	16	CASSLKRPGGTGELFF	TGTGCCAGCAGCTTAAAGAGGCCAGGGGGCACCGGGGAGCTGTTTTTT
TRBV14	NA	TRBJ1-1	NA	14	CASRPSGMGTEAFF	TGTGCCAGCAGACCCTCTGGGATGGGCACTGAAGCTTTCTTT
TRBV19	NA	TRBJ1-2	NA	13	CASRPTWFYGYTF	TGTGCCAGCAGACCGACTTGGTTTTATGGCTACACCTTC
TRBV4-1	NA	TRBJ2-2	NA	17	CASSQDYRLMNTGELFF	TGCGCCAGCAGCCAAGATTACAGATTAATGAACACCGGGGAGCTGTTTTTT
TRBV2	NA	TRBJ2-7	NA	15	CASSDPPEIVREQYF	TGTGCCAGCAGTGATCCTCCGGAGATAGTTAGGGAGCAGTACTTC
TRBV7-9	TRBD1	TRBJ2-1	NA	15	CASRPTGGPHNEQFF	TGTGCCAGCAGACCAACAGGGGGCCCCCACAATGAGCAGTTCTTC
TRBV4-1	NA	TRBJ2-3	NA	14	CASSQHRFTDTQYF	TGCGCCAGCAGCCAGCACAGGTTCACAGATACGCAGTATTTT
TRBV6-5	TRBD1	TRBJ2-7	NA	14	CASSPGTGVYEQYF	TGTGCCAGCAGCCCCGGGACAGGGGTTTACGAGCAGTACTTC
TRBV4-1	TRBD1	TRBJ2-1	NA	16	CASSQGAQPQGNEQFF	TGCGCCAGCAGCCAAGGGGCTCAGCCACAGGGGAATGAGCAGTTCTTC
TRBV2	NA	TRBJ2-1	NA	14	CASIPRGTYNEQFF	TGTGCCAGCATTCCGCGGGGTACCTACAATGAGCAGTTCTTC
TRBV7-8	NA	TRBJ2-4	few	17	CASSLDDRLIAKNIQYF	TGTGCCAGCAGCTTAGACGACAGACTAATAGCCAAAAACATTCAGTACTTC
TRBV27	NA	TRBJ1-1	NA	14	CASSLSGANTEAFF	TGTGCCAGCAGTTTATCAGGGGCGAACACTGAAGCTTTCTTT
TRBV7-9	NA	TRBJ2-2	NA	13	CASSLGSTGELFF	TGTGCCAGCAGCTTAGGTTCCACCGGGGAGCTGTTTTTT